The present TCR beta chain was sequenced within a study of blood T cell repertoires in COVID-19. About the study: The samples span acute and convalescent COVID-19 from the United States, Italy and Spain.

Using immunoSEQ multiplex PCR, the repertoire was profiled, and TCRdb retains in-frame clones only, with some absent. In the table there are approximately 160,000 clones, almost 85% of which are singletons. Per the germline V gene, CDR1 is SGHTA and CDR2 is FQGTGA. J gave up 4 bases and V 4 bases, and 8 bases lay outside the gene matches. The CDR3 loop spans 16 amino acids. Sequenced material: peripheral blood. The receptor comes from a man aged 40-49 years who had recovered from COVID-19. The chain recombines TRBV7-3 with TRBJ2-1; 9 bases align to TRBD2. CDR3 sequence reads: CASSYGREGIYNEQFF. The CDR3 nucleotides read TGTGCCAGCAGCTACGGGCGGGAGGGAATATACAATGAGCAGTTCTTC.